One sample yielded the 23 T cell receptor beta chains listed below, sequenced in a study of HIV-infected patients and healthy controls. TCRdb redid the calling of the 5' RACE reads with MiXCR, one entry per CDR3 protein. The sample has almost 65,000 distinct CDR3 sequences; 19% are singletons. The material sequenced was CD4+ T cells from blood. These receptors were collected from a human donor in good health.

The V and J genes are TRBV6-2 or TRBV6-3 and TRBJ1-2, with 8 positions matching TRBD1. The CDR3 sequence is 12 residues long. V trimming: 8 bases; J trimming: 2 bases; junction bases outside the gene matches: 1. Germline CDR1 MNHEY, CDR2 SVGEGT. CDR3: CASGQGNYGYTF. The CDR3 region has the DNA TGTGCCAGCGGACAGGGAAACTATGGCTACACCTTC.

This chain links TRBV24-1 with TRBJ1-2; D is undetermined. V was shortened by 3 bases and J by 6 bases, with 13 bases between the two germline ends. This CDR3 is built from 14 residues. The V gene's germline CDR1 is KGHDR and CDR2 SFDVKD. The DNA for the CDR3 is TGTGCCACCAGTGATCCTGGGCTGTCGGATGGCTACACCTTC. Its translation: CATSDPGLSDGYTF.

This clonotype was detected ten times or more. The chain carries TRBV6-5 and TRBJ2-1, with TRBD2 identical over 7 bases. Germline lookup yields CDR1 MNHEY and CDR2 SVGAGI. The CDR3 loop spans 13 amino acids. The V segment lost 5 bases and the J segment 4 bases; nucleotides outside the gene matches: 2. CDR3 sequence reads: CASSPGGYNEQFF. Written as DNA, the CDR3 is TGTGCCAGCAGTCCCGGGGGGTACAATGAGCAGTTCTTC.

This clonotype has a count of ten or more. The CDR3: CASSRSLQETQYF. The DNA of the CDR3 is TGTGCCAGCAGTCGGTCCCTTCAAGAGACCCAGTACTTC. The V call is TRBV27, the J call TRBJ2-5; D is unresolved. This CDR3 region has 13 residues. The germline gives CDR1 MNHEY, CDR2 SMNVEV (reference sequence). The V and J ends lost 5 bases and 2 bases respectively, with 9 bases between them.

The chain couples TRBV27 to TRBJ2-3; a weak D match, TRBD2 (5 bases). Germline-derived CDR1 and CDR2 are MNHEY and SMNVEV (reference sequence). The CDR3 length is 13 residues. Trimming left V 6 bases short and J 4 bases short, with 11 bases between. The CDR3 DNA sequence: TGTGCCAGCAGCCCCCCCGGGGCAGATACGCAGTATTTT. This translates into CASSPPGADTQYF.

This clonotype was detected many times. V usage is TRBV5-8 and J usage is TRBJ1-1, with 8 bases fitting TRBD1. Germline V CDR1 and CDR2: SGHTS, YDEGEE. V shed 4 bases and J 3 bases; nucleotides not matched to a gene: 8. The length of the CDR3 is 15 residues. The CDR3 protein is CASSNDRGFYTEAFF. The CDR3 region has the DNA TGTGCCAGCAGCAACGACAGGGGATTTTACACTGAAGCTTTCTTT.

This clonotype was seen a few times. The chain joins TRBV5-1 to TRBJ1-2; D call uncertain. The germline CDR1 and CDR2 sequences are SGHRS and YFSETQ. V lost 0 bases, J lost 2 bases, and 8 bases lay in between. CDR3 length: 14 residues. The CDR3 bases are TGCGCCAGCAGCTTGGGACCCCAGAACTATGGCTACACCTTC. Encoded protein: CASSLGPQNYGYTF.

Judged by abundance, this clonotype is medium-sized. The CDR3 DNA sequence: TGCGCCAGCAGCTTGGGCCAGGTTGACTATGGCTACACCTTC. Translation: CASSLGQVDYGYTF. The J gene is TRBJ1-2, the V gene TRBV5-1; D call uncertain. Deletions cut 0 bases from V and 3 bases from J, with 9 bases between. CDR1 SGHRS and CDR2 YFSETQ come from the germline V gene. CDR3 size: 14 residues.

This clonotype was found many times. The chain has TRBV3-1 and TRBJ2-6, with D maybe TRBD1 (6 bases). Between the trimmed V and J ends, which lost 5 bases and 0 bases, there was a span of 8 bases. The CDR3 totals 15 residues. CDR1 and CDR2 from the germline V gene are LGHDT and YNNKEL (reference sequence). CDR3 residues: CASSKGHSGANVLTF. The DNA of the CDR3 is TGTGCCAGCAGCAAGGGACACTCTGGGGCCAACGTCCTGACTTTC.

This chain uses TRBV5-1 with TRBJ1-1, with TRBD1 matching 8 bases. The junction had 11 bases not matched to a gene; V was cut back by 4 bases and J by 0 bases. Germline assignment: CDR1 SGHRS and CDR2 YFSETQ. This CDR3 comprises 17 residues. The CDR3 here is CASSRTGRASLNTEAFF. The DNA of the CDR3 is TGCGCCAGCAGCCGGACAGGGAGGGCATCTCTGAACACTGAAGCTTTCTTT.

This clonotype was detected only a few times. This chain uses TRBV6-6 with TRBJ1-5, with 8 bases lining up with TRBD1. Germline V gene lookup returns CDR1 MNHNY and CDR2 SVGAGI (reference sequence). This CDR3 spans 16 amino acids. Trimming removed 6 bases from V and 0 bases from J; junction bases left unmatched: 7. CDR3 sequence reads: CASRQKQGVSNQPQHF. The CDR3 DNA reads TGTGCCAGCAGGCAAAAACAGGGGGTTAGCAATCAGCCCCAGCATTTT.

This clonotype was recorded at least ten times. V and J are TRBV24-1 and TRBJ2-2; D is unresolved. The germline CDR1 and CDR2 sequences are KGHDR and SFDVKD. Trimming removed 2 bases at V and 3 bases at J, with 6 bases between. The CDR3 extends over 14 amino acids. CDR3 DNA sequence: TGTGCCACCAGTGATTACACGGACACCGGGGAGCTGTTTTTT. Protein sequence: CATSDYTDTGELFF.

The V gene is TRBV19, the J gene TRBJ2-6; tentatively, D is TRBD1 or TRBD2 (5 bases each). The germline V and J ends were trimmed by 6 bases and 0 bases, with 9 bases remaining between them. This CDR3 comprises 15 residues. The V gene's germline CDR1 is LNHDA and CDR2 SQIVND (reference sequence). The CDR3 DNA follows: TGTGCCAGTAGGGGACGCATCTCTGGGGCCAACGTCCTGACTTTC. Its protein is CASRGRISGANVLTF.

The table lists this clonotype with many counts. The chain couples TRBV5-1 to TRBJ1-6; 8 bases map to TRBD1. The CDR3 covers 15 residues. Germline V gives CDR1 SGHRS, CDR2 YFSETQ. With V trimmed by 4 bases and J by 10 bases, 10 bases remained unmatched. The CDR3 DNA reads TGCGCCAGCAGCCGAGGGACAGGTGATTGGTCACCCCTCCACTTT. It translates to CASSRGTGDWSPLHF.

This clonotype was counted at least ten times. The chain couples TRBV5-1 to TRBJ2-1; D possibly corresponds to TRBD2 (5 bases). V was pared by 0 bases and J by 9 bases, with 7 bases between. Germline assignment: CDR1 SGHRS and CDR2 YFSETQ. The CDR3 is made up of 12 amino acids. The CDR3 here is CASSLAGSEQFF. The DNA for the CDR3 is TGCGCCAGCAGCTTGGCGGGAAGTGAGCAGTTCTTC.

In regard to this clonotype: With a much larger clone just one base away, this may be a read error. The chain links TRBV25-1 to TRBJ2-1; 8 nucleotides agree with TRBD2. CDR1 and CDR2 (germline): MGHDK, SYGVNS. The CDR3 is 14 amino acids. Germline trimming cut 8 bases from V and 7 bases from J; bases unmatched to any gene: 10. This CDR3 reads CASGHGGAVNEQFF. CDR3 sequence (DNA): TGTGCCAGCGGTCACGGGGGGGCGGTAAATGAGCAGTTCTTC.

This clonotype showed up just a few times. J is TRBJ2-3 and V is TRBV5-5; D is unresolved. Germline V gene lookup returns CDR1 SGHKS and CDR2 YYEKEE (reference sequence). The CDR3 covers 13 residues. The V gene lost 2 bases and the J gene lost 0 bases, with 4 bases spanning the gap. The CDR3: CASSLPSTDTQYF. The DNA for the CDR3 is TGTGCCAGCAGCTTACCAAGCACAGATACGCAGTATTTT.

This clonotype was observed at least ten times. This rearrangement joins TRBV7-9 to TRBJ1-2, with no clear D. The germline CDR1 and CDR2 sequences are SEHNR and FQNEAQ (reference sequence). This CDR3 comprises 13 residues. The ends were cut back, 2 bases at V and 4 bases at J, with 8 bases in the middle. CDR3 DNA: TGTGCCAGCAGCTTATATAGCGTCTATGGCTACACCTTC. It codes for CASSLYSVYGYTF. Combining the CDR3 with reference TRBV7-9 and TRBJ1-2 gives the whole variable domain DTGVSQNPRHKITKRGQNVTFRCDPISEHNRLYWYRQTLGQGPEFLTYFQNEAQLEKSRLLSDRFSAERPKGSFSTLEIQRTEQGDSAMYLCASSLYSVYGYTFGSGTRLTVV.

This clonotype turned up a few times. The chain links TRBV4-3 to TRBJ2-7; D unresolved. Germline assignment: CDR1 LGHNA and CDR2 YSLEER. The CDR3 length is 14 residues. Between the trimmed V and J ends, which lost 1 base and 7 bases, there was a span of 14 bases. DNA for the CDR3: TGCGCCAGCAGCCAAGTGGGCCTGCCTGCGGAGCAGTACTTC. Its translation is CASSQVGLPAEQYF.

This clonotype was counted ten times or more. This chain links TRBV7-2 with TRBJ2-3; 8 nucleotides match TRBD2. The CDR3 consists of 17 residues. Germline values: CDR1 SGHTA, CDR2 FQGNSA. V shed 5 bases, J shed 1 base, and the junction held 11 bases outside the gene matches. The CDR3 loop is CASSAGVAGSGTDTQYF. The CDR3 nucleotides are TGTGCCAGCAGCGCCGGGGTAGCGGGGTCGGGCACAGATACGCAGTATTTT.

The rearrangement links TRBV5-4 to TRBJ2-5, with 10 positions matching TRBD2. Germline V gene sequence: CDR1 SGHNT, CDR2 YYREEE (reference sequence). The CDR3 sequence is 15 residues long. The DNA for the CDR3 is TGTGCTTTTGAATCGGCTAGCGGGGGACAAGAGACCCAGTACTTC. This translates into CAFESASGGQETQYF.

This clonotype was seen at least ten times. The chain combines TRBV12-3 or TRBV12-4 with TRBJ2-1, with D perhaps TRBD2 (6 bases). CDR3 size: 16 residues. V gave up 5 bases and J gave up 2 bases, with 16 bases separating them. CDR3 nucleotides: TGTGCCAGCAGTCCAAGGGCGGGAACAGCCTACAATGAGCAGTTCTTC. It encodes CASSPRAGTAYNEQFF.

This clonotype was seen repeatedly, ten times or more. In nucleotides, the CDR3 is TGTGCCAGCAGCGGTAGGGACAGGGGGAATATGGGCACCGGGGAGCTGTTTTTT. This translates into CASSGRDRGNMGTGELFF. The rearrangement links TRBV9 to TRBJ2-2; TRBD1 matches 11 bases. CDR3 size: 18 residues. The trim removed 3 bases at V and 4 bases at J, leaving 11 bases unmatched. Germline loops: CDR1 SGDLS, CDR2 YYNGEE.